The present T cell receptor (beta chain) was sequenced within a study of blood T cell repertoires in COVID-19. Whole-study context: Spain, Italy and the United States supplied samples that represented acute and convalescent COVID-19. In each case, the material was cDNA or gDNA derived from T cells, B-cell-depleted T cells, or PBMCs.

CDR3 length: 19 amino acids. The germline V and J ends were trimmed by 4 bases and 3 bases, with 28 bases remaining between them. The germline V gene has CDR1 SGHDT and CDR2 YYEEEE. The assay was immunoSEQ multiplex PCR, and TCRdb's table has in-frame clones only and misses some. This sample has approximately 120,000 clones; 80% to 95% occur once, and the top ten carry approximately 2%. The Seattle patients, enrolled during active infection, were followed longitudinally. The sequence was collected from a man in his fifties with COVID-19, enrolled during active disease. Sequencing input: peripheral blood. The genes are TRBV5-6 and TRBJ2-5; a weak D match, TRBD2 (7 bases). The CDR3 reads CASSPGLVQGREWEETQYF. The CDR3 bases are TGTGCCAGCAGCCCTGGACTTGTTCAGGGGCGGGAGTGGGAAGAGACCCAGTACTTC.